By share, the clone carrying this T cell receptor beta chain ranks as medium-sized (0.01 to 0.1%). Its antigen is unknown. The time point is: pre-treatment sample, taken before nivolumab and TIL therapy. The tumor samples were excised metastases, mostly pleural nodules or supraclavicular lymph nodes. The data were obtained in a study of TIL therapy for anti-PD-1-resistant metastatic lung cancer. Whole-study results and caveats: TIL cultures after expansion showed higher clonality and lower diversity than baseline tumor (median around 6% vs 30%). Patients were highly selected, enriched for treatment-naive, never-smoker and oncogene-addicted cases.

Germline V CDR1 and CDR2: MGHRA, YSYEKL. This CDR3 comprises 13 residues. The ends were cut back, 4 bases at V and 5 bases at J, with 9 bases in the middle. The immunoSEQ assay was v3. Each library reached 1.9 million or so read pairs, or about 5-6.5 million at deep level. Here immunoSEQ multiplex PCR was the method, and the copy in TCRdb shows in-frame clones only, minus some. The sample yields about 48,000 clones, over 65% seen once. The V and J genes are TRBV4-1 and TRBJ2-1; D call uncertain. The sequence came from a person between 25 and 79 years old with non-small cell lung cancer. The input for sequencing was tumor tissue, taken at baseline. CDR3 bases: TGCGCCAGCAGCCTCCTGCTCGACAATGAGCAGTTCTTC. This codes for CASSLLLDNEQFF.